This T cell receptor beta chain was profiled in a study of beta chain features in type 1 diabetes. Study-level background: Investigators examined 107,917,701 sorted cells across all samples. Study-level findings and limits: The study found moderately but significantly shorter TCRB CDR3s in all four CD4+ subsets of Type 1 diabetes patients. Patients' naive, central memory and Treg TCRB repertoires seemed closer to one another than those of healthy donors.

Every donor had blood drawn once into heparin, around 120 mL on average. What was sequenced were expressed TCRB transcripts, since all of the isolated RNA had been reverse transcribed. Generated by immunoSEQ multiplex PCR, the TCRdb table keeps only in-frame clones and is missing some. The repertoire holds under 400,000 clones, 10% to 15% seen once, with about 0.018% in the top ten. Remarks on this clone: Its target is not known.

The germline V gene encodes CDR1 MDHEN and CDR2 SYDVKM. The V segment lost 5 bases and the J segment 4 bases; nucleotides outside the gene matches: 5. The CDR3 is made up of 14 amino acids. Sequencing was carried out using naive CD4+ T cells from blood. V usage is TRBV28 and J usage is TRBJ1-3, with TRBD1 identical over 7 bases. This receptor was obtained from a young man in good health. This chain's CDR3 is CASSLGQKGNTIYF. The CDR3 DNA follows: TGTGCCAGCAGTCTGGGACAGAAGGGAAACACCATATATTTT.